These 18 T cell receptor beta chains originate from one sample sequenced in a study of cytomegalovirus exposure and HLA in healthy donors. Primers: 60 Vbeta forward and 13 Jbeta reverse. Produced via immunoSEQ multiplex PCR; TCRdb's table is partial and in-frame only. The sample yields some 96,000 clones, around four fifths seen once. The sequencing input was PBMCs. The receptor set was obtained from a man aged 40-49 years in good health and CMV-seronegative.

This clone was observed a few times. This chain uses TRBV7-2 with TRBJ1-2; D is unresolved. CDR1 is SGHTA and CDR2 is FQGNSA in the germline V gene. V lost 3 bases to trimming and J lost 0 bases, with 11 bases between them. The CDR3 loop spans 15 amino acids. The CDR3 reads CASSFTRTTNYGYTF. In DNA form, the CDR3 reads TGTGCCAGCAGCTTTACCAGAACCACTAACTATGGCTACACCTTC. Complete variable domain (other parts from reference TRBV7-2 and TRBJ1-2): GAGVSQSPSNKVTEKGKDVELRCDPISGHTALYWYRQSLGQGLEFLIYFQGNSAPDKSGLPSDRFSAERTGGSVSTLTIQRTQQEDSAVYLCASSFTRTTNYGYTFGSGTRLTVV.

V usage is TRBV2 and J usage is TRBJ2-1; 7 bases are shared with TRBD2. Per the germline V gene, CDR1 is SNHLY and CDR2 is FYNNEI. The CDR3 contains 13 residues. The V and J ends lost 3 bases and 14 bases, in that order; junction bases with no gene match: 10. Here the CDR3 DNA reads TGTGCCAGCAGTGAGACTAGCCGTAAAACAGAGTTCTTC. It encodes CASSETSRKTEFF.

CDR3 region: CASSLDPQEPQHF. The DNA for the CDR3 is TGTGCCAGCAGCTTAGACCCCCAGGAGCCCCAGCATTTT. The genes are TRBV7-2 and TRBJ1-5; D call uncertain. Trimming left V 1 base short and J 8 bases short, with 9 bases between. The germline V gene has CDR1 SGHTA and CDR2 FQGNSA. The CDR3 has 13 amino acids.

The chain combines TRBV19 with TRBJ2-7, with 8 bases aligning to TRBD2. There are 16 residues in the CDR3. J gave up 0 bases and V 0 bases, and 4 bases lay outside the gene matches. Germline values: CDR1 LNHDA, CDR2 SQIVND (reference sequence). The CDR3 loop is CASSIELAELSYEQYF. CDR3 DNA: TGTGCCAGTAGTATAGAACTAGCGGAACTCTCCTACGAGCAGTACTTC.

The rearrangement joins TRBV30 to TRBJ2-5, with D unclear. V was clipped by 0 bases and J by 5 bases, with 4 bases between them. Germline CDR1 and CDR2: GTSNPN and SVGIG (reference sequence). The CDR3 runs 11 residues. The CDR3 reads CAWSVSETQYF. The CDR3 region has the DNA TGTGCCTGGAGTGTATCGGAGACCCAGTACTTC.

The V call is TRBV7-9, the J call TRBJ2-1; a possible D gene is TRBD2 (6 bases). The germline V and J ends were trimmed by 3 bases and 0 bases, with 9 bases remaining between them. The germline V gene encodes CDR1 SEHNR and CDR2 FQNEAQ (reference sequence). The CDR3 has 15 amino acids. CDR3 in amino acids: CASSFAGSSYNEQFF. CDR3 nucleotides: TGTGCCAGCAGCTTTGCCGGGAGCTCCTACAATGAGCAGTTCTTC.

The chain links TRBV14 to TRBJ1-2; D is undetermined. The CDR3 loop spans 13 amino acids. Germline V gene lookup returns CDR1 SGHDN and CDR2 FVKESK. Trimming took 6 bases from V and 3 from J, leaving 11 bases between them. The CDR3 is CASRRGVDYGYTF. As DNA, the CDR3 is TGTGCCAGCAGGCGTGGAGTAGACTATGGCTACACCTTC.

This clone was found once. V is TRBV6-4 and J is TRBJ1-2, with 7 positions matching TRBD1. The germline CDR1 and CDR2 sequences are MRHNA and SNTAGT. Losses at the gene ends were 10 bases for V and 8 bases for J; bases not matched to a gene: 7. The CDR3 is 11 amino acids. CDR3 protein: CATSQGGGYTF. As DNA, the CDR3 is TGTGCCACCTCCCAGGGGGGAGGCTACACCTTC.

This clone was counted a few times. V is TRBV7-2 and J is TRBJ2-4; 7 positions match TRBD1. The J segment lost 9 bases and the V segment lost 4 bases, leaving 9 bases of the junction unmatched. CDR1 and CDR2 (germline): SGHTA, FQGNSA. This CDR3 is 14 amino acids long. CDR3 residues: CASSSQGGGVIQYF. CDR3 coding DNA: TGTGCCAGCAGCTCTCAAGGGGGCGGCGTCATTCAGTACTTC.

Here the CDR3 DNA reads TGTGCCAGCAGTGCCCGGACAGGGTCTAGCACCGGGGAGCTGTTTTTT. Translating it yields CASSARTGSSTGELFF. This chain joins TRBV6-1 and TRBJ2-2; 8 bases line up with TRBD1. Germline V gene lookup returns CDR1 MNHNS and CDR2 SASEGT. The CDR3 loop spans 16 amino acids. The V gene end was trimmed by 4 bases and the J gene end by 4 bases; junction bases not matched to a gene: 8.

The rearrangement uses TRBV28 and TRBJ2-5; a possible D gene is TRBD2 (6 bases). Trimming took 6 bases from V and 5 from J, leaving 16 bases between them. This CDR3 has 14 residues. Germline CDR1 MDHEN, CDR2 SYDVKM. The CDR3, as DNA: TGTGCCAGCAGGCAACTAGGCAGCGGGGAGACCCAGTACTTC. It translates to CASRQLGSGETQYF.

V and J are TRBV30 and TRBJ2-3; TRBD2 matches at 8 bases. This CDR3 is built from 14 residues. Germline CDR1 and CDR2: GTSNPN and SVGIG (reference sequence). V was pared by 4 bases and J by 3 bases, with 6 bases of the junction left unmatched. The CDR3 DNA follows: TGTGCCTGGAAAGCGGGGGCTAGTACAGATACGCAGTATTTT. Translating it yields CAWKAGASTDTQYF. Combining the CDR3 with reference TRBV30 and TRBJ2-3 gives the whole variable domain SQTIHQWPATLVQPVGSPLSLECTVEGTSNPNLYWYRQAAGRGLQLLFYSVGIGQISSEVPQNLSASRPQDRQFILSSKKLLLSDSGFYLCAWKAGASTDTQYFGPGTRLTVL.

The chain joins TRBV2 to TRBJ2-5; TRBD2 matches at 8 bases. The CDR3 is 14 residues long. Germline assignment: CDR1 SNHLY and CDR2 FYNNEI. V shed 2 bases, J shed 4 bases, and the junction held 3 bases outside the gene matches. CDR3 residues: CASSEISGVETQYF. The CDR3 DNA reads as TGTGCCAGCAGTGAAATTAGCGGGGTAGAGACCCAGTACTTC.

The CDR3 DNA reads as TGCGCCAGCAGCCCGGGACAGGAGCTCAATCAGCCCCAGCATTTT. Amino acids: CASSPGQELNQPQHF. The rearrangement links TRBV4-1 to TRBJ1-5, with 8 nucleotides matching TRBD1. Trimming at V came to 4 bases and at J to 3 bases, leaving 5 bases not matched to a gene. This CDR3 region has 15 residues. Germline lookup yields CDR1 MGHRA and CDR2 YSYEKL.

The genes are TRBV25-1 and TRBJ2-3, with 7 bases fitting TRBD2. This CDR3 comprises 11 residues. CDR1 and CDR2 from the germline V gene are MGHDK and SYGVNS. V was clipped by 8 bases and J by 7 bases; unmatched bases: 3. CDR3 region: CASWGGNTQYF. The CDR3 coding sequence is TGTGCCAGCTGGGGGGGGAATACGCAGTATTTT.

Only a few counts were recorded for this clone. This chain joins TRBV4-3 and TRBJ2-7; a possible D gene is TRBD1 (5 bases). CDR1 is LGHNA and CDR2 is YSLEER in the germline V gene. V was shortened by 1 base and J by 4 bases, with 11 bases between the two germline ends. The CDR3 consists of 14 residues. DNA of the CDR3: TGCGCCAGCAGCCAAGGGTCAGGGCGATACGAGCAGTACTTC. This gives the protein CASSQGSGRYEQYF.

The J gene is TRBJ2-1, the V gene TRBV5-1; the match to TRBD1 covers 11 bases. Germline V CDR1 and CDR2: SGHRS, YFSETQ. This CDR3 is 17 amino acids long. The V segment lost 0 bases and the J segment 4 bases; nucleotides outside the gene matches: 6. The CDR3 DNA reads TGCGCCAGCAGCTTGGCCGGAGGGACAGGGGGTTACAATGAGCAGTTCTTC. Translation gives CASSLAGGTGGYNEQFF.

This clone appeared once. The genes are TRBV5-1 and TRBJ1-3, with D uncertain. The CDR3 sequence is 16 residues long. V shed 0 bases and J shed 0 bases, with 10 bases lying between them. In germline, CDR1 is SGHRS, CDR2 YFSETQ. The DNA for the CDR3 is TGCGCCAGCAGCTTGGTTACGGGGAACTCTGGAAACACCATATATTTT. Its protein product is CASSLVTGNSGNTIYF.